Following are 23 T cell receptor beta chains from one sample sequenced in a study of regulatory T cells in long-lasting Graves disease. To make TCR beta libraries, researchers used iRepertoire HTBI primers and Arm-PCR of CDR3 regions. TCRdb called the multiplex PCR reads again in MiXCR, with one record for every CDR3 protein. The data contain more than 300,000 distinct CDR3 sequences, more than 20% of them singletons. Time point reported: persistent/refractory GD, antithyroid drugs over 5 years with positive TRAb. The TCR library was made from RNA that had been extracted from PBMCs in TRIzol. The sample here was peripheral blood mononuclear cells (PBMCs), taken when the disease was refractory, from a patient treated with antithyroid drugs. Receptor source: a woman in her 40s with Graves disease.

With regard to this clonotype: A much more abundant neighbour one base away suggests this may be a read error. This rearrangement joins TRBV20-1 to TRBJ2-3; 8 nucleotides line up with TRBD2. The CDR3 has 16 amino acids. J lost 5 bases, V lost 1 base, and 11 bases had no gene match. The germline V gene encodes CDR1 DFQATT and CDR2 SNEGSKA (reference sequence). CDR3 amino acids: CSARALTGGHRDTQYF. The CDR3 DNA sequence: TGCAGTGCTAGAGCTCTAACGGGAGGGCATAGAGATACGCAGTATTTT.

This clonotype has a count of ten or more. CDR3 sequence reads: CATSSGAGVTETQYF. Written as DNA, the CDR3 is TGTGCCACCAGCAGTGGTGCAGGGGTAACAGAGACCCAGTACTTC. J is TRBJ2-5 and V is TRBV15; D possibly corresponds to TRBD1 (6 bases). The CDR3 has 15 residues. V gave up 3 bases and J gave up 4 bases, with 15 bases separating them. Germline V CDR1 and CDR2: LNHNV, YYDKDF (reference sequence).

This clonotype has more than one count but fewer than ten. V gene TRBV27 combines with J gene TRBJ2-7; TRBD2 is a possible D gene (6 bases). Germline loops: CDR1 MNHEY, CDR2 SMNVEV (reference sequence). V was pared by 8 bases and J by 0 bases, with 14 bases between. This CDR3 is 14 amino acids long. The CDR3 coding sequence is TGTGCCAGCTGTCGAAGCGGGCCCTCCTACGAGCAGTACTTC. It encodes CASCRSGPSYEQYF.

This clonotype was seen ten or more times. This rearrangement joins TRBV6-5 to TRBJ1-2; no firm D call. The CDR3 extends over 13 amino acids. Germline loops: CDR1 MNHEY, CDR2 SVGAGI. Trimming left V 0 bases short and J 7 bases short, with 9 bases between. This CDR3 is CASSYSRGSGYTF. The CDR3 DNA is TGTGCCAGCAGTTACTCGAGAGGCTCTGGCTACACCTTC.

This clonotype was seen repeatedly, ten times or more. This chain joins TRBV24-1 and TRBJ2-5; D perhaps matches TRBD2 (6 bases). Between the trimmed V and J ends, which lost 1 base and 5 bases, there was a span of 25 bases. The CDR3 runs to 19 residues. Germline V gene sequence: CDR1 KGHDR, CDR2 SFDVKD. CDR3 loop: CATSDLASAPPGGDETQYF. In DNA form, the CDR3 reads TGTGCCACCAGTGATTTAGCCTCGGCTCCCCCAGGAGGGGATGAGACCCAGTACTTC.

At least ten counts were recorded for this clonotype. The chain carries TRBV6-1 and TRBJ2-5; D may be TRBD1 (6 bases). V lost 7 bases, J lost 2 bases, and 17 bases lay in between. This CDR3 has 15 amino acids. Germline V gene data show CDR1 as MNHNS and CDR2 as SASEGT. As DNA, the CDR3 is TGTGCCAGCACGTACCCTTCTGGACAGCAAGAGACCCAGTACTTC. Amino acids: CASTYPSGQQETQYF.

The CDR3 DNA sequence: TGTGCCAGCAGCCAAGATGTAAGGGCCGAGCAGTACTTC. It codes for CASSQDVRAEQYF. The gene calls are TRBV3-1 and TRBJ2-7, with D hard to call. V was cut by 0 bases and J by 6 bases, with 9 bases left in between. This CDR3 spans 13 amino acids. Germline values: CDR1 LGHDT, CDR2 YNNKEL (reference sequence).

This chain connects TRBV2 to TRBJ1-1; the D is unclear. Trimming stripped 7 bases from V and 5 bases from J, with 11 bases between. CDR3 size: 12 residues. The V gene's germline CDR1 is SNHLY and CDR2 FYNNEI. The CDR3 is CASKRGGTEAFF. Written as DNA, the CDR3 is TGTGCCAGCAAGCGGGGTGGTACTGAAGCTTTCTTT.

The chain carries TRBV20-1 and TRBJ1-5; D is unclear. V dropped 0 bases and J dropped 1 base, with 10 bases sitting between them. The germline V gene encodes CDR1 DFQATT and CDR2 SNEGSKA (reference sequence). The CDR3 is 15 residues long. The CDR3 spells CSARDWYRSNQPQHF. CDR3 bases: TGCAGTGCTAGAGATTGGTATCGGAGCAATCAGCCCCAGCATTTT.

This clonotype was counted a few times. The rearrangement joins TRBV29-1 to TRBJ2-1; 14 nucleotides line up with TRBD2. Germline V lookup: CDR1 SQVTM, CDR2 ANQGSEA. The CDR3 has 15 residues. The trim removed 0 bases at V and 9 bases at J, leaving 4 bases unmatched. The CDR3 region is CSVEERLAGGGEQFF. The CDR3 DNA follows: TGCAGCGTTGAAGAACGACTAGCGGGAGGGGGTGAGCAGTTCTTC.

This sequence joins TRBV29-1 and TRBJ2-1; D unclear. Germline lookup yields CDR1 SQVTM and CDR2 ANQGSEA. Between the trimmed V and J ends, which lost 2 bases and 8 bases, there was a span of 10 bases. The CDR3 loop spans 12 amino acids. CDR3 loop: CSVELVADEQFF. CDR3 coding DNA: TGCAGCGTTGAACTCGTAGCCGATGAGCAGTTCTTC.

This clonotype occurred once. Since a much larger clone is just one base distant, this may be a read error. V is TRBV10-3 and J is TRBJ1-1; maybe TRBD1 (6 bases). The CDR3 loop spans 12 amino acids. Germline assignment: CDR1 ENHRY and CDR2 SYGVKD. The CDR3 coding sequence is TGTGCCGTCAGGGGATTGGGCCCTGAAGCTTTCTTT. Translation: CAVRGLGPEAFF.

This clonotype turned up a few times. The chain combines TRBV7-4 with TRBJ2-7; TRBD1 aligns across 10 bases. The V segment lost 4 bases and the J segment 2 bases; nucleotides outside the gene matches: 5. This CDR3 is 15 amino acids long. Germline CDR1 reads SGHVT; CDR2 reads SQSDAQ. The CDR3 region is CASSSRDRGPYEQYF. In DNA, the CDR3 is TGTGCCAGCAGCTCTCGGGACAGGGGACCCTACGAGCAGTACTTC.

The chain is built from TRBV28 and TRBJ1-4; D is unresolved. The ends were cut back, 3 bases at V and 3 bases at J, with 8 bases in the middle. Per the germline V gene, CDR1 is MDHEN and CDR2 is SYDVKM. This CDR3 has 14 amino acids. The CDR3 is CASSFTVPNEKLFF. DNA for the CDR3: TGTGCCAGCAGTTTTACAGTCCCTAATGAAAAACTGTTTTTT.

This clonotype was counted at least ten times. J is TRBJ2-6 and V is TRBV13; D is unresolved. Germline V gene sequence: CDR1 PRHDT, CDR2 FYEKMQ (reference sequence). V was pared by 7 bases and J by 1 base, with 8 bases between. The CDR3 contains 14 residues. CDR3 sequence: CASTPRSGANVLTF. The CDR3 nucleotides are TGTGCCAGCACCCCCCGTTCTGGGGCCAACGTCCTGACTTTC.

This clonotype was seen only a few times. The chain employs TRBV6-1 and TRBJ1-5, with D possibly TRBD1 on 5 matching bases. Germline V gives CDR1 MNHNS, CDR2 SASEGT. V was pared by 8 bases and J by 7 bases, with 15 bases between. This CDR3 contains 13 residues. In DNA, the CDR3 is TGTGCCAGCTCGATGGGGGTCGGGCAGCCCCAGCATTTT. Translated, it gives CASSMGVGQPQHF.

This clonotype was counted only a few times. V usage is TRBV7-9 and J usage is TRBJ2-7, with 9 bases that match TRBD1. The V gene's germline CDR1 is SEHNR and CDR2 FQNEAQ (reference sequence). The CDR3 spans 13 residues. The V and J ends lost 8 bases and 0 bases, in that order; junction bases with no gene match: 2. DNA for the CDR3: TGTGCCAGCGAGGGACAGGGCTCCTACGAGCAGTACTTC. It encodes CASEGQGSYEQYF.

This clonotype was detected ten times or more. The chain carries TRBV28 and TRBJ2-7; 9 bases match TRBD2. This CDR3 contains 17 residues. V lost 1 base, J lost 3 bases, and 10 bases stayed unmatched. CDR1 and CDR2 from the germline V gene are MDHEN and SYDVKM. CDR3 region: CASSLSSGVDSFYEQYF. CDR3 DNA: TGTGCCAGCAGTTTATCTAGCGGGGTGGATAGTTTCTACGAGCAGTACTTC.

This clonotype was recorded many times. V is TRBV28 and J is TRBJ2-7; 8 bases align to TRBD2. Trimming removed 6 bases from V and 3 bases from J; junction bases left unmatched: 10. Germline CDR1 is MDHEN and CDR2 is SYDVKM. The CDR3 runs 15 residues. DNA of the CDR3: TGTGCCAGCAGCACCGGACTAGCTTCCTTCTACGAGCAGTACTTC. Protein product: CASSTGLASFYEQYF.

This clonotype was recorded many times. A much larger clone sits a single nucleotide away, making a read error possible. The DNA for the CDR3 is TGCAGTGCCTGGATAGGAACGAGATACGAGCAGTACTTC. Translated, it gives CSAWIGTRYEQYF. This rearrangement joins TRBV20-1 to TRBJ2-7; D is undetermined. Germline CDR1 reads DFQATT; CDR2 reads SNEGSKA (reference sequence). The CDR3 extends over 13 amino acids. The ends were cut back, 6 bases at V and 4 bases at J, with 16 bases in the middle.

The rearrangement links TRBV11-2 to TRBJ2-7; maybe TRBD1 (6 bases). The CDR3 has 13 amino acids. Germline values: CDR1 SGHAT, CDR2 FQNNGV. The V end lost 4 bases, the J end lost 0 bases, and 7 bases lay between the germline ends. The DNA for the CDR3 is TGTGCCAGCAGCTCAGGGGCCTCCTACGAGCAGTACTTC. The encoded protein is CASSSGASYEQYF.

This clonotype occurred a few times. The chain carries TRBV5-1 and TRBJ1-4; unclear D gene. V was pared by 2 bases and J by 8 bases, with 13 bases between. This CDR3 region has 14 residues. CDR1 is SGHRS, CDR2 YFSETQ, per germline. DNA of the CDR3: TGCGCCAGCAGCTTACGGTCGGGCAGAGAAAAACTGTTTTTT. Amino acids: CASSLRSGREKLFF.

The sample holds a few counts of this clonotype. The chain carries TRBV5-1 and TRBJ2-7, with 7 positions matching TRBD2. With V trimmed by 3 bases and J by 0 bases, 6 bases remained unmatched. This CDR3 has 15 residues. CDR1 and CDR2 (germline): SGHRS, YFSETQ. The CDR3 is CASSSLWTSSYEQYF. CDR3 DNA sequence: TGCGCCAGCAGCTCACTTTGGACTAGCTCCTACGAGCAGTACTTC.